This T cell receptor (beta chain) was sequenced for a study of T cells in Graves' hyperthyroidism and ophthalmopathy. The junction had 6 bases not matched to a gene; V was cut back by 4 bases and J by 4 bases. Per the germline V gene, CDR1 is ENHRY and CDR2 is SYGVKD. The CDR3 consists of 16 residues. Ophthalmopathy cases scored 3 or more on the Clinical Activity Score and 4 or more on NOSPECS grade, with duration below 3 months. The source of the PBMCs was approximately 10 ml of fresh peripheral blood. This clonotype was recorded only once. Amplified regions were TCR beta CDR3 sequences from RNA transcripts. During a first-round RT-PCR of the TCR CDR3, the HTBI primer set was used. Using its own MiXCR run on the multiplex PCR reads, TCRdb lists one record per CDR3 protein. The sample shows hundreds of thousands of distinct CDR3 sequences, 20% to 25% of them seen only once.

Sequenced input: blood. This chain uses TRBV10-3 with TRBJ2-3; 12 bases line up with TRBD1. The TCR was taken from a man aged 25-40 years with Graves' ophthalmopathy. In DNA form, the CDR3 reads TGTGCCATCAGTGGTGAGGGGACAGGGGGCGCAGATACGCAGTATTTT. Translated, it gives CAISGEGTGGADTQYF.